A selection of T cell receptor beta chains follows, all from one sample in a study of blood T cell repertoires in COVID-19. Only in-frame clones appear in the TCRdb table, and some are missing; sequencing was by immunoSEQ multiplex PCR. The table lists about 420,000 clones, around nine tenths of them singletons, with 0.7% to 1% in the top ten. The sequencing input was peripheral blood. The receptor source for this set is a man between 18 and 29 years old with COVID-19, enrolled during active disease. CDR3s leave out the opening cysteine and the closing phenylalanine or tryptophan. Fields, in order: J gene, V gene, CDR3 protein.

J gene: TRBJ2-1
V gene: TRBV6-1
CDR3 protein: ASSEGVVSGSPDEQF

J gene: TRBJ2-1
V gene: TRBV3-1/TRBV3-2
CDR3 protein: ASSHPRTSYNEQF

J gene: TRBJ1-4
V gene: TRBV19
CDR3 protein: ASSTPLGQEGNEKLF

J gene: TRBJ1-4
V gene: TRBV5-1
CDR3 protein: ASSLAGQGSEKLF

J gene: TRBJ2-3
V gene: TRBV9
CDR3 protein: ASSATLSTDTQY

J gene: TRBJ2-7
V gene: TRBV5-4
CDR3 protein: ASSGRDSGSYEQY

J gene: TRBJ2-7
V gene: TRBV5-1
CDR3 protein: ASSNRGYEQY

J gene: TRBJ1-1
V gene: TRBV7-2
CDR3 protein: ASSSWDRREAF

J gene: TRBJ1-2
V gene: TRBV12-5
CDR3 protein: ASGSGGPNYGYT

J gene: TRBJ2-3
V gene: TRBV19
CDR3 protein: ASMVAWSTDTQY

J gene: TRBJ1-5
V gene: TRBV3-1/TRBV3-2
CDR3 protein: ASSLTGQGNQPQH

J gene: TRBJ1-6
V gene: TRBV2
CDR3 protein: ASTRLNNSPLH

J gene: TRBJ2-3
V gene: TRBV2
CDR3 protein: ASSDTWASDTQY

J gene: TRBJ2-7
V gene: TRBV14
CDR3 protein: ASSQAVAGRYEQY

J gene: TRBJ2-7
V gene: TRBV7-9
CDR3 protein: ASSLGTGPYEQY

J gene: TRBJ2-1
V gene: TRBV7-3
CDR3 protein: ASSRGLAANNEQF

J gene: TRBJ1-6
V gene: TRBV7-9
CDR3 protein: ASSPGDSNSPLH

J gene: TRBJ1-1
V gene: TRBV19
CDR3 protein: ASTSSGGEAF

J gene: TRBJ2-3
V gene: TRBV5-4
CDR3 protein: ASSIRLAGGNTDTQY

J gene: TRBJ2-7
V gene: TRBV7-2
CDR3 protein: ASSPQGQENYEQY

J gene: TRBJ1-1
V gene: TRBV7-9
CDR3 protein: ASSSAAHSKMNTEAF

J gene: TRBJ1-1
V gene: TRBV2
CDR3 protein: ASSGTTNTEAF

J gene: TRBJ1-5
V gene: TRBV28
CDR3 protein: ASSYTGARNQPQH

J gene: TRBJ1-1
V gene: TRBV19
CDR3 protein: ASGDNTEAF

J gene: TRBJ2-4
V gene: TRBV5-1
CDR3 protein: ASSLGYYSGIAKNIQY

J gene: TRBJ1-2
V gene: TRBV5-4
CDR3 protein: ASRTGGKGGYT

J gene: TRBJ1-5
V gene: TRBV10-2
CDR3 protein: ASNRGSGYWPQH

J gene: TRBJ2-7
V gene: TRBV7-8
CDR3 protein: ASSLAEASGTYEQY

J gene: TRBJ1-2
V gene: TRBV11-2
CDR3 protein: ASRPTGGEYGYT

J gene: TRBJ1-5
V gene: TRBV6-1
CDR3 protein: ASSEGPTRGKYSNQPQH

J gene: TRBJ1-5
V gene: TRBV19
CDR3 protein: ASSMQAGVQPQH

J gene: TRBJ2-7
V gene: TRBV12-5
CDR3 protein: ASGPPRLSGRPTYEQY

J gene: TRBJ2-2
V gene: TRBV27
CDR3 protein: ASSPGPGKLVNTGELF

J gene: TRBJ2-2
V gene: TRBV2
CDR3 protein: ASRHGSQWGQADTGELF

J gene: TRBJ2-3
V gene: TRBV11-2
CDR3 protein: ASSLVAGDWNTQY

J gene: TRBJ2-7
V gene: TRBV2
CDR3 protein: ASTQTSGHEQY

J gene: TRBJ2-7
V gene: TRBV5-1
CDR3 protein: ASSLDFGGEQY

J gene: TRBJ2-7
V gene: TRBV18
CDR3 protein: ASSPDRGDEQY

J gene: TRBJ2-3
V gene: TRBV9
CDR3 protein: ASSVNGAGSTDTQY

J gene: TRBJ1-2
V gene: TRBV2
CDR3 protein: ASSKAGTSDGYT

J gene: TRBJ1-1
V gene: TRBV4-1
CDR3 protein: ASSHGTGATTEAF

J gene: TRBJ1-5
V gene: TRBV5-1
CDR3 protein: ASSPGDDIRNQPQH

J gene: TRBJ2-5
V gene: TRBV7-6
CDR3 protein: ASSPQGIEETQY

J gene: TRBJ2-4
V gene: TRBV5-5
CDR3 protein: ASSFGRSGIQY

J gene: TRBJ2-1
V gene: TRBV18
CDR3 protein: ASSRDWPYNEQF

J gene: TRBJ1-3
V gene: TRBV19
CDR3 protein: ASSLSRGRTGNTIY

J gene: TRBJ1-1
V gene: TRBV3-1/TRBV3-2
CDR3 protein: ASSQDRRAEAF

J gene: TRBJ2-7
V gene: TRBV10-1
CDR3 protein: ARAGQGTYEQY

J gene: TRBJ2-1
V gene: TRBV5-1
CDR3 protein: ASSSIQGAGAYYNEQF

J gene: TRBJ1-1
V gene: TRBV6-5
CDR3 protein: ASNRRNTEAF

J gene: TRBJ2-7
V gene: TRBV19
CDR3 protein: ASSIRTSGKYEQY

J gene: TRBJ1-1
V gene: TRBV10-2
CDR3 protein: ASSAGVTEAF

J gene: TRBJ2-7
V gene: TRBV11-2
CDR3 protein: ASSLLQGADYEQY

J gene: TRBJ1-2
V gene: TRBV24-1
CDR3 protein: ATSEPDRGDGYT